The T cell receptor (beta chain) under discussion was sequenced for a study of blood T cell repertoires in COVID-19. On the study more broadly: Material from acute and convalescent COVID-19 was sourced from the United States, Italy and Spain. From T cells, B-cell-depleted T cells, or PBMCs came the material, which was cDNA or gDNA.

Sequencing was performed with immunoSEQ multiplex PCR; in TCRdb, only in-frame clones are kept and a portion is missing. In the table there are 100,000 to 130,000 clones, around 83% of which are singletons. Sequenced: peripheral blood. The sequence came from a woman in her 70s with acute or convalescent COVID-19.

DNA for the CDR3: TGTGCCAGCAGTTACTCATTCCCAAATGAGCAGTTCTTC. It translates to CASSYSFPNEQFF. The chain couples TRBV6-5 to TRBJ2-1; D is undetermined. CDR1 and CDR2 from the germline V gene are MNHEY and SVGAGI. This CDR3 spans 13 amino acids. The V end lost 0 bases, the J end lost 7 bases, and 7 bases lay between the germline ends.